These T cell receptor beta chains were read from a single sample in a study of T cells in localized non-small cell lung cancer. Profiling relied on immunoSEQ multiplex PCR, and the TCRdb table lists in-frame clones only, not all of them. Among 20,000 to 30,000 clones, less than 95% were seen once, and the ten largest hold around 3.9%. The sequencing here drew on peripheral blood, taken before any cancer treatment. The receptors come from a female donor of 60 years or more with stage II squamous cell lung carcinoma. Each CDR3 is given with its conserved first and last residue. The D gene is left open where the match is weak.

j_call cdr3_length v_call d_call cdr3_aa cdr3_nt
TRBJ1-2 15 TRBV5-5 TRBD1 CASSSLTGGSYGYTF TGTGCCAGCAGCTCTTTGACAGGGGGTTCCTATGGCTACACCTTC
TRBJ1-1 12 TRBV10-3 NA CAGGSGETEAFF TGTGCCGGGGGATCCGGGGAAACTGAAGCTTTCTTT
TRBJ1-1 16 TRBV4-1 NA CASSQDKGGGGTEAFF TGCGCCAGCAGCCAAGATAAGGGGGGAGGTGGGACTGAAGCTTTCTTT
TRBJ2-7 13 TRBV6-5 NA CASSYDGDHEQYF TGTGCCAGCAGTTACGATGGTGACCACGAGCAGTACTTC
TRBJ2-7 15 TRBV13 TRBD2 CASSLSTGGPREQYF TGTGCCAGCAGCTTAAGTACGGGAGGGCCGAGGGAGCAGTACTTC
TRBJ2-3 15 TRBV27 NA CASNHRQGSTDTQYF TGTGCCAGCAACCACCGCCAGGGGAGCACAGATACGCAGTATTTT
TRBJ2-7 13 TRBV5-1 NA CASSPLLSYEQYF TGCGCCAGCAGCCCGCTTCTAAGCTACGAGCAGTACTTC
TRBJ1-4 15 TRBV2 TRBD1 CASGQGQTEPGKLFF TGTGCCAGCGGACAGGGGCAGACGGAACCCGGAAAACTGTTTTTT
TRBJ1-2 14 TRBV6-6 TRBD1 CASSYGDREYGYTF TGTGCCAGCAGTTACGGGGACAGGGAATATGGCTACACCTTC
TRBJ2-7 14 TRBV5-1 NA CASSPGQIHHEQYF TGCGCCAGCAGCCCTGGACAAATCCACCACGAGCAGTACTTC
TRBJ1-1 16 TRBV18 TRBD1 CASSPGTGVMNTEAFF TGTGCCAGCTCACCAGGGACAGGGGTAATGAACACTGAAGCTTTCTTT
TRBJ2-7 16 TRBV11-2 TRBD2 CASSFPSGGTFYEQYF TGTGCCAGCAGCTTTCCTAGCGGGGGGACATTCTACGAGCAGTACTTC
TRBJ2-7 15 TRBV11-2 NA CASSLQGSSSYEQYF TGTGCCAGCAGCCTACAGGGCTCGAGCTCCTACGAGCAGTACTTC
TRBJ2-7 16 TRBV11-2 NA CASSLTLGQGRLEQYF TGTGCCAGCAGCTTAACCCTCGGGCAGGGGAGGCTCGAGCAGTACTTC
TRBJ2-7 16 TRBV7-2 NA CASRRPKSDGTYEQYF TGTGCCAGCAGACGGCCGAAGTCGGATGGTACTTACGAGCAGTACTTC
TRBJ1-3 15 TRBV5-4 TRBD1 CASSPGQTSGNTIYF TGTGCCAGCAGCCCGGGACAGACCTCTGGAAACACCATATATTTT
TRBJ2-3 14 TRBV7-9 NA CASSLAGSPDTQYF TGTGCCAGCAGCTTGGCAGGTTCCCCAGATACGCAGTATTTT
TRBJ2-2 11 TRBV19 NA CASSIAGELFF TGTGCCAGTAGTATCGCCGGGGAGCTGTTTTTT
TRBJ2-7 13 TRBV5-4 NA CASSSSGAHEQYF TGTGCCAGCAGCTCCTCAGGGGCCCACGAGCAGTACTTC
TRBJ2-5 14 TRBV5-1 TRBD2 CASSSTGGRETQYF TGCGCCAGCAGCTCAACGGGGGGGCGAGAGACCCAGTACTTC
TRBJ1-6 19 TRBV18 NA CASSPTRGDALADNSPLHF TGTGCCAGCTCACCCACCCGAGGAGACGCCCTAGCGGATAATTCACCCCTCCACTTT
TRBJ2-1 13 TRBV27 NA CASSLGGRERVFF TGTGCCAGCAGTTTAGGGGGGCGGGAGAGGGTGTTCTTC
TRBJ1-2 14 TRBV19 TRBD1 CASSRPGTAYGYTF TGTGCCAGTAGCCGGCCCGGGACAGCCTATGGCTACACCTTC
TRBJ2-2 16 TRBV7-2 TRBD2 CASSLRPGGRTGELFF TGTGCCAGCAGCTTACGGCCTGGCGGGAGGACCGGGGAGCTGTTTTTT
TRBJ1-1 15 TRBV14 NA CASSRGRTENTEAFF TGTGCCAGCAGCCGCGGACGGACGGAGAACACTGAAGCTTTCTTT
TRBJ1-2 16 TRBV2 NA CASSEALRQANYGYTF TGTGCCAGCAGTGAAGCGCTTCGACAGGCTAACTATGGCTACACCTTC
TRBJ1-1 11 TRBV30 NA CAWSGDHEAFF TGTGCCTGGAGTGGCGACCATGAAGCTTTCTTT
TRBJ1-1 19 TRBV11-2 NA CASSLDLGGTAREYTEAFF TGTGCCAGCAGCTTAGATCTAGGGGGGACGGCTAGAGAGTACACTGAAGCTTTCTTT
TRBJ1-6 16 TRBV5-4 NA CASSVIPSSYNSPLHF TGTGCCAGCAGCGTTATACCGAGCTCCTATAATTCACCCCTCCACTTT
TRBJ2-4 14 TRBV30 NA CAWSQGLAKNIQYF TGTGCCTGGAGTCAGGGTTTAGCCAAAAACATTCAGTACTTC